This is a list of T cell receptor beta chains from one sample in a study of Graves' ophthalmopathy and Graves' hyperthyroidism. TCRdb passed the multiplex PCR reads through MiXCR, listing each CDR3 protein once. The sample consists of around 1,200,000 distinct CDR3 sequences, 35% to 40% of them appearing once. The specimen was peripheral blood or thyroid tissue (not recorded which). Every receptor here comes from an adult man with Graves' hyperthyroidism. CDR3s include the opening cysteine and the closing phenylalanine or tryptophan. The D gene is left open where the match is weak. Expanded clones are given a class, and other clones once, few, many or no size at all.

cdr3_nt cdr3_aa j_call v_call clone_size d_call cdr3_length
TGTGCCATCAGTGAGTCGAACGGAGTCACCTCGAGGGGCTACACCTTC CAISESNGVTSRGYTF TRBJ1-2 TRBV10-3 many . 16
TGTGCCAGCAGCCGCCAGGTTGGGGCCAACGTCCTGACTTTC CASSRQVGANVLTF TRBJ2-6 TRBV7-2 . . 14
TGCAGTGCTAGGGAACCGGGACTAGCGGGAGGGCGCGAGCAGTACTTC CSAREPGLAGGREQYF TRBJ2-7 TRBV20-1 many TRBD2 16
TGTGCCAGCAGCTTAGTAGGCGGAGCTAACTATGGCTACACCTTC CASSLVGGANYGYTF TRBJ1-2 TRBV7-8 many . 15
TGTGCCAGCAGCCAAAACAGGGTCTCTGGAAACACCATATATTTT CASSQNRVSGNTIYF TRBJ1-3 TRBV14 many . 15
TGTGCCACCAGGGAATCAGGGGGCGCCGGCAATCAGCCCCAGCATTTT CATRESGGAGNQPQHF TRBJ1-5 TRBV15 many TRBD1 16
TGTGCCAGCAGCTTAGGGGCCAGTCTCCCCTACGAGCAGTACTTC CASSLGASLPYEQYF TRBJ2-7 TRBV7-9 few . 15
TGTGCCAGCAGCGCACGAAGTCCACCAGAAGAAGCTTTCTTT CASSARSPPEEAFF TRBJ1-1 TRBV7-9 . . 14
TGTGCCATCGGCCCCCGGGGAACTGCTTCTGGGGCCAACGTCCTGACTTTC CAIGPRGTASGANVLTF TRBJ2-6 TRBV10-3 many . 17
TGTGCCAGCAGCTACCCCAGGAGAGGCTACGAGCAGTACTTC CASSYPRRGYEQYF TRBJ2-7 TRBV7-3 . . 14
TGTGCCACCAGCAGAGAACGAGGGGCAAGTGGGGCCAACGTCCTGACTTTC CATSRERGASGANVLTF TRBJ2-6 TRBV15 . . 17
TGTGCCAGCAGCTTATGGGGAAGTCAGCAGTACTTC CASSLWGSQQYF TRBJ2-7 TRBV7-8 . . 12
TGCAGCGCTCGGGCAGGCGTACAAGAGACCCAGTACTTC CSARAGVQETQYF TRBJ2-5 TRBV29-1 many . 13
TGCAGTGCTAATCGACAGTGGGAGAACACTGAAGCTTTCTTT CSANRQWENTEAFF TRBJ1-1 TRBV20-1 . . 14
TGTGCCAGCAGTGTCCTCCGAGGAGGGACAGGGGGAATCTACGAGCAGTACTTC CASSVLRGGTGGIYEQYF TRBJ2-7 TRBV6-4 few TRBD1 18
TGTGCCAGCAGGGGCCGGGACAGGGAAGTTAACTATGGCTACACCTTC CASRGRDREVNYGYTF TRBJ1-2 TRBV25-1 many TRBD1 16
TGCAGTGCTAGTCGGTCATCTGGGGCCAACGTCCTGACTTTC CSASRSSGANVLTF TRBJ2-6 TRBV20-1 many . 14
TGCAGTGCTAGCGCCGCCCCCTACGAGCAGTACTTC CSASAAPYEQYF TRBJ2-7 TRBV20-1 . . 12
TGTGCCAGCAGCTTAGTCGGAGACAGGGGTGTAGTTGTGTACGAGCAGTACTTC CASSLVGDRGVVVYEQYF TRBJ2-7 TRBV7-2 . TRBD1 18
TGCGCCAGCAGTGATGGTTCACCCCTCCACTTT CASSDGSPLHF TRBJ1-6 TRBV10-2 many . 11
TGCAGCGTTCTGTGGGAAAAACTGTTTTTT CSVLWEKLFF TRBJ1-4 TRBV29-1 . . 10
TGTGCCAGCACCGATTCGGACAGGGCGGCTGAAGCTTTCTTT CASTDSDRAAEAFF TRBJ1-1 TRBV7-9 few TRBD1 14
TGTGCCAGCAGTTCCACCGGGACAGGGACGGAGACCCAGTACTTC CASSSTGTGTETQYF TRBJ2-5 TRBV12-3/TRBV12-4 . TRBD1 15
TGTGCCAGCAGCGAGAAATCAATTTATTTCTACGAGCAGTACTTC CASSEKSIYFYEQYF TRBJ2-7 TRBV7-8 many . 15
TGCGCCAGCAGTGCCTTGACAGGCCCGAACACTGAAGCTTTCTTT CASSALTGPNTEAFF TRBJ1-1 TRBV10-2 many . 15
TGTGCCAGCAGTTTATGGGATCAGCCCCAGCATTTT CASSLWDQPQHF TRBJ1-5 TRBV12-3/TRBV12-4 many . 12
TGTGCCAGCAGCGACCCAGGACACTTCTACGAGCAGTACTTC CASSDPGHFYEQYF TRBJ2-7 TRBV7-8 . . 14
TGTGCCAGCAGTCCAGAGACAGGGTTTGTCAATCAGCCCCAGCATTTT CASSPETGFVNQPQHF TRBJ1-5 TRBV7-6 few TRBD1 16
TGTGCCAGCAGCGTAGGGGTCGCGGGGGGGCCGACCGGGGAGCTGTTTTTT CASSVGVAGGPTGELFF TRBJ2-2 TRBV9 many TRBD2 17
TGCAGTGCTGGTACAGGGGTCAATCAGCCCCAGCATTTT CSAGTGVNQPQHF TRBJ1-5 TRBV20-1 many TRBD1 13
TGTGCCATCCGCCAACTGGATACGCAGTATTTT CAIRQLDTQYF TRBJ2-3 TRBV10-3 few . 11
TGTGCCAGCAGCGCGACAGGGGAGGGTGAAAAACTGTTTTTT CASSATGEGEKLFF TRBJ1-4 TRBV5-4 few TRBD1 14
TGTGCCAGCTCGACTAGCGGGAACACCCAGTACTTC CASSTSGNTQYF TRBJ2-5 TRBV6-1 many TRBD2 12
TGTGCCACCAGTGATTTGCAGGGGGACCCCAGTCAGCCCCAGCATTTT CATSDLQGDPSQPQHF TRBJ1-5 TRBV24-1 . TRBD1 16
TGTGCCAGCAGCTCCTGGGGGCGACTAGCGGGGGGCTTCGAAAACACCGGGGAGCTGTTTTTT CASSSWGRLAGGFENTGELFF TRBJ2-2 TRBV7-2 . TRBD2 21
TGCAGTGCCGACGGGGGCGGGCGTTACACTGAAGCTTTCTTT CSADGGGRYTEAFF TRBJ1-1 TRBV20-1 many . 14
TGTGCCATCAGCGACAAAAGCTCCTATAATTCACCCCTCCACTTT CAISDKSSYNSPLHF TRBJ1-6 TRBV10-3 many . 15
TGCAGTGCTAGAGATGGGACTAGCGGGGGCCGAACTCAAGAGACCCAGTACTTC CSARDGTSGGRTQETQYF TRBJ2-5 TRBV20-1 few TRBD2 18
TGCGCCAGCAGTGAGGGGGGGAACAGCGGCTATGGCTACACCTTC CASSEGGNSGYGYTF TRBJ1-2 TRBV10-2 many . 15
TGCAGCGTGGGTGGGCTGACAGGGAATTCCGGTTCCTACGAGCAGTACTTC CSVGGLTGNSGSYEQYF TRBJ2-7 TRBV29-1 many TRBD1 17
TGTGCCAGCAGCCAGCACCACGGCAGGGGAGAGGAGCAGTACTTC CASSQHHGRGEEQYF TRBJ2-7 TRBV11-1 . . 15
TGTGCCAGCAGGATCACGAATACGCAGTATTTT CASRITNTQYF TRBJ2-3 TRBV7-9 . . 11
TGTGCCAGCAGCTCCTGGGAGAAAGAGACCCAGCATTTT CASSSWEKETQHF TRBJ1-5 TRBV7-9 . . 13
TGTGCCAGCAGGAGGACAGGGAACGGAAACACCATATATTTT CASRRTGNGNTIYF TRBJ1-3 TRBV6-2/TRBV6-3 . TRBD1 14
TGTGCCAGCAGCTTAAGACGGACTAGCGAACAAGAGACCCAGTACTTC CASSLRRTSEQETQYF TRBJ2-5 TRBV7-9 many TRBD2 16
TGTGCCAGCAGTTTATCTTCGGGCAGGGGGACCACTGAAGCTTTCTTT CASSLSSGRGTTEAFF TRBJ1-1 TRBV28 . TRBD1 16
TGTGCCAGCAGCCCCACCCCATCGACAGGGGGTTTCTTT CASSPTPSTGGFF TRBJ1-1 TRBV7-9 . TRBD1 13
TGTGCCAGTACCGTGACAGGGAGACAAGAGACCCAGTACTTC CASTVTGRQETQYF TRBJ2-5 TRBV19 . TRBD1 14
TGTGCCAGCAGCTTAGGGAACAGGGGTTACTATGGCTACACCTTC CASSLGNRGYYGYTF TRBJ1-2 TRBV11-2 . TRBD1 15
TGTGCCAGTAGTGGACGGACGGAGTCTGGAAACACCATATATTTT CASSGRTESGNTIYF TRBJ1-3 TRBV19 many . 15
TGCAGCGTCGGACAGGTGGATGGCTACACCTTC CSVGQVDGYTF TRBJ1-2 TRBV29-1 . TRBD1 11
TGTGCCAGCAGTAACAGGGGGTACGGGGAGACCCAGTACTTC CASSNRGYGETQYF TRBJ2-5 TRBV27 . TRBD1 14
TGTGCCAGCAGACCCGACGGTGTTTCACCCCTCCACTTT CASRPDGVSPLHF TRBJ1-6 TRBV7-8 . . 13